Included here is one TCR beta chain sequence, with context. The time point denotes: healthy volunteer bleed at 2 weeks. Total RNA was isolated from whole blood that had not been fractionated. TCRdb fed the RACE reads into MiXCR, producing one record per CDR3 protein. The sample includes some 93,000 distinct CDR3 sequences, approximately 10% of them seen just once. The data stem from a study of human T cells and chemical hapten exposure. Sequenced input: whole blood. This clonotype was sampled from a female donor in good health. Some clones in this sample may be carry-over from other donors' samples.

The CDR3 coding sequence is TGTGCCTGGAGTTCCGGGACTAGCGTGATCTCAGATACGCAGTATTTT. Protein: CAWSSGTSVISDTQYF. The gene calls are TRBV30 and TRBJ2-3, with 10 bases fitting TRBD2. CDR3 size: 16 residues. After removal of 2 bases from V and 4 bases from J, the junction contained 9 bases not matched to a gene. CDR1 and CDR2 (germline): GTSNPN, SVGIG (reference sequence). Full variable domain (outside the CDR3, taken from reference TRBV30 and TRBJ2-3): SQTIHQWPATLVQPVGSPLSLECTVEGTSNPNLYWYRQAAGRGLQLLFYSVGIGQISSEVPQNLSASRPQDRQFILSSKKLLLSDSGFYLCAWSSGTSVISDTQYFGPGTRLTVL.